This T cell receptor beta chain is drawn from a study of T cell responses to AZD1222 COVID-19 vaccine. Study-level findings and limits: The sample set comprised mostly white British donors with more females, and clonal diversity was possibly underestimated. Nearly half of the spike-specific TCRs reportedly recognize variant regions that carry no mutations.

The V gene's germline CDR1 is SGDLS and CDR2 YYNGEE. This CDR3 is 13 amino acids long. V lost 4 bases to trimming and J lost 7 bases, with 12 bases between them. A note on this clone: Its antigen is undetermined.

The data were produced by immunoSEQ multiplex PCR, yet TCRdb's version contains in-frame clones alone and is incomplete. This repertoire shows some 120,000 clones, 90% to 95% found once; its top ten account for under 3.5%. The source material was peripheral blood, sampled on day 0 of AZD1222 vaccination. The chain links TRBV9 to TRBJ1-5; D possibly corresponds to TRBD1 (5 bases). The source is an adult in good health. The CDR3 is CASSYTGDQPQHF. CDR3 DNA: TGTGCCAGCAGCTACACCGGGGACCAGCCCCAGCATTTT.